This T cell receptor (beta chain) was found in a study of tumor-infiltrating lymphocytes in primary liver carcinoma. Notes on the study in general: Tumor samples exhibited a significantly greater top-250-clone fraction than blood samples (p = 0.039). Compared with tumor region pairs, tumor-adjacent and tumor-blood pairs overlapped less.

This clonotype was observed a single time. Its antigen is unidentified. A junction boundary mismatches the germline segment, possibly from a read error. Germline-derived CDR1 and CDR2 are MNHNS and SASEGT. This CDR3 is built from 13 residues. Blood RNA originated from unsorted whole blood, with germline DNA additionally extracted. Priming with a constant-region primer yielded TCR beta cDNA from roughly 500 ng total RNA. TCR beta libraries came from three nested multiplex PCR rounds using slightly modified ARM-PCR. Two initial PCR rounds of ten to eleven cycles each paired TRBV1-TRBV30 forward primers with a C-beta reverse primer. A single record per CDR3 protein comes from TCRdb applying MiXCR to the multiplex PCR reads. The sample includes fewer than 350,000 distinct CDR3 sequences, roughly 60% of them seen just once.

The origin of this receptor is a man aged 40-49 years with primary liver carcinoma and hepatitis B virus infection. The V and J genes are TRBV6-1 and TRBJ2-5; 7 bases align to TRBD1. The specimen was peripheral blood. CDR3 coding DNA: TGTGCCTGCAGGAGAGGGGGCCGGGAGACCCAGTACTTC. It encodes CACRRGGRETQYF.